The rows below give T cell receptor beta chains drawn from one sample of a study of blood T cell repertoires in COVID-19. Data came from immunoSEQ multiplex PCR; TCRdb stores just in-frame clones and leaves some out. Here the sample spans tens of thousands of clones, 75% to 85% being singletons. The sequencing input was peripheral blood. Source of these receptors: a man aged 40-49 years with acute or convalescent COVID-19. CDR3s include the opening cysteine and the closing phenylalanine or tryptophan. The D gene is left open where the match is weak. Part of the rows lack a size; the others show once, few, many or a class for expanded clones.

v_gene	d_gene	j_gene	abundance	CDR3nt	CDR3aa
TRBV5-1	.	TRBJ1-2	.	TGCGCCAGCAGCTTAAACAGGGTTAACTATGGCTACACCTTC	CASSLNRVNYGYTF
TRBV19	TRBD2	TRBJ2-3	.	TGTGCCACCATGGGATTAGCGGGGGGGGAAGGTACGCAGTATTTT	CATMGLAGGEGTQYF
TRBV11-2	.	TRBJ2-5	.	TGTGCCAGCAGCCGAGGACAAGAGACCCAGTACTTC	CASSRGQETQYF
TRBV6-1	.	TRBJ1-2	.	TGTGCCAGCAGTGAAAGGACAGCTAATGATGGCTACACCTTC	CASSERTANDGYTF
TRBV10-2	.	TRBJ1-1	few	TGCGCCAGCATGCGAGAACACACTGAAGCTTTCTTT	CASMREHTEAFF
TRBV9	.	TRBJ2-3	.	TGTGCCAGCAGCGTAGTGATGGGCGGGGGCAGCACAGATACGCAGTATTTT	CASSVVMGGGSTDTQYF
TRBV29-1	.	TRBJ1-5	.	TGCAGCGTTGTAGGCAGGGGTTCCAATCAGCCCCAGCATTTT	CSVVGRGSNQPQHF
TRBV5-3	.	TRBJ1-4	.	TGTGCCAGAAGCTTGGGGGCAGCAAAACTGTTTTTT	CARSLGAAKLFF
TRBV27	.	TRBJ1-2	.	TGTGCCAAGAACGACAGCCCACTTTCAGCTAACTATGGCTACACCTTC	CAKNDSPLSANYGYTF
TRBV9	.	TRBJ1-3	.	TGTGCCAGCAGCGGGACAGTCTCTGGAAACACCATATATTTT	CASSGTVSGNTIYF
TRBV2	TRBD1	TRBJ1-6	.	TGTGCCAGCAGTACCAACCAGGGGGCCCCCCTCCACTTT	CASSTNQGAPLHF
TRBV6-5	.	TRBJ1-6	.	TGTGCCAGCAGCCTCAAAAATCCGGCACCCCTCCACTTT	CASSLKNPAPLHF
TRBV11-2	.	TRBJ1-3	.	TGTGCCAGCAGCCACTTAGTCCGAAACACCATATATTTT	CASSHLVRNTIYF
TRBV4-2	.	TRBJ2-5	.	TGTGCCAGCAGCCAACTTGGGGGGGGCGGGACCCAGTACTTC	CASSQLGGGGTQYF
TRBV27	TRBD2	TRBJ2-7	.	TGTGCCTGCCGGACTAGCGGGGGTCGAGAGCAGTACTTC	CACRTSGGREQYF
TRBV14	.	TRBJ1-1	few	TGTGCCAGCGATTCCCTACGAGGGAACACTGAAGCTTTCTTT	CASDSLRGNTEAFF